Listed here are 16 T cell receptor beta chains from one sample, sequenced in a study of blood T cell repertoires in COVID-19. TCRdb's copy holds only in-frame clones and misses some; the assay was immunoSEQ multiplex PCR. The sample has some 110,000 clones, roughly 82% seen once. The sample comprised peripheral blood. Receptors were obtained from a man in his fifties or sixties with acute or convalescent COVID-19.

The chain has TRBV9 and TRBJ2-5, with D unclear. Trimming removed 1 base at V and 2 bases at J, with 9 bases between. The CDR3 contains 14 residues. Germline V gene data show CDR1 as SGDLS and CDR2 as YYNGEE. CDR3 sequence: CASSVRGTQETQYF. Written as DNA, the CDR3 is TGTGCCAGCAGCGTAAGAGGTACACAAGAGACCCAGTACTTC.

This clone was seen a single time. J is TRBJ2-1 and V is TRBV7-2, with a possible D match to TRBD1 (6 bases). The CDR3 is 14 amino acids. Between the trimmed V and J ends, which lost 1 base and 6 bases, there was a span of 10 bases. Germline values: CDR1 SGHTA, CDR2 FQGNSA. The CDR3 loop is CASSLEPRGNEQFF. In nucleotides, the CDR3 is TGTGCCAGCAGCTTAGAGCCCAGGGGCAATGAGCAGTTCTTC.

There are a few counts of this clone. The chain combines TRBV14 with TRBJ2-7, with 8 positions matching TRBD1. With V trimmed by 4 bases and J by 2 bases, 7 bases remained unmatched. CDR1 and CDR2 from the germline V gene are SGHDN and FVKESK. CDR3 length: 15 amino acids. DNA of the CDR3: TGTGCCAGCAGCCGGTGGACAGGGAGTCCCTACGAGCAGTACTTC. Translation: CASSRWTGSPYEQYF.

This chain links TRBV5-1 with TRBJ1-4; D ambiguous. Germline CDR1 and CDR2: SGHRS and YFSETQ. The CDR3 is 15 residues long. V shed 0 bases and J shed 4 bases, with 10 bases lying between them. Here the CDR3 DNA reads TGCGCCAGCAGCTTGGCGGGATCCTATAATGAAAAACTGTTTTTT. It codes for CASSLAGSYNEKLFF.

This chain links TRBV28 with TRBJ2-7, with 10 bases that match TRBD1. This CDR3 spans 14 amino acids. Germline CDR1 is MDHEN and CDR2 is SYDVKM. The trim removed 7 bases at V and 4 bases at J, leaving 7 bases unmatched. CDR3 protein: CASIRQGAQYEQYF. CDR3 in DNA: TGTGCCAGCATACGACAGGGGGCGCAGTACGAGCAGTACTTC.

The chain links TRBV5-1 to TRBJ2-7; 8 nucleotides match TRBD1. The CDR3 consists of 15 residues. Germline-derived CDR1 and CDR2 are SGHRS and YFSETQ. V was pared by 4 bases and J by 3 bases, with 9 bases of the junction left unmatched. CDR3 loop: CASSGTRGQVYEQYF. CDR3 bases: TGCGCCAGCAGCGGAACGCGGGGACAGGTCTACGAGCAGTACTTC.

The chain uses TRBV3-1 (or the pseudogene TRBV3-2) and TRBJ1-6, with D unclear. Germline V gives CDR1 LGHDT, CDR2 YNNKEL (reference sequence). Deletions cut 6 bases from V and 6 bases from J, with 18 bases between. CDR3 length: 16 amino acids. CDR3 coding DNA: TGTGCCAGCAGGAAGGCCGGGTCCTACCCTAATTCACCCCTCCACTTT. Protein: CASRKAGSYPNSPLHF.

The CDR3 loop is CASRQQGASNQPQHF. As DNA, the CDR3 is TGTGCCAGCAGGCAACAGGGGGCAAGCAATCAGCCCCAGCATTTT. The chain couples TRBV6-5 to TRBJ1-5; 9 bases agree with TRBD1. Germline CDR1 and CDR2: MNHEY and SVGAGI. This CDR3 has 15 residues. The trim removed 6 bases at V and 1 base at J, leaving 4 bases unmatched.

This rearrangement joins TRBV5-5 to TRBJ1-2; TRBD1 might be the D (5 bases). Germline V lookup: CDR1 SGHKS, CDR2 YYEKEE (reference sequence). CDR3 size: 18 residues. The ends were cut back, 3 bases at V and 2 bases at J, with 23 bases in the middle. CDR3 amino acids: CASSSIAFAGGGNYGYTF. DNA of the CDR3: TGTGCCAGCAGCTCCATAGCCTTTGCTGGGGGAGGAAACTATGGCTACACCTTC.

With respect to this clone: The junction and the germline gene differ at one end; a read error may be behind it. The chain is built from TRBV11-3 and TRBJ2-2, with 8 bases aligning to TRBD1. The CDR3 is 15 amino acids. Germline V gene data show CDR1 as SGHNT and CDR2 as YENEEA. CDR3 nucleotide sequence: TGTGCCAGCAGCACCCGGACAGGGAACATCGGGGAGCTGTTTTTT. This codes for CASSTRTGNIGELFF.

The genes are TRBV5-1 and TRBJ1-4; TRBD1 matches at 9 bases. The CDR3 is made up of 14 amino acids. V was pared by 5 bases and J by 6 bases, with 5 bases of the junction left unmatched. Germline V lookup: CDR1 SGHRS, CDR2 YFSETQ. The CDR3 DNA sequence: TGCGCCAGCAGTCGAACAGGGGGCGATGAAAAACTGTTTTTT. Translation: CASSRTGGDEKLFF.

This clone was seen a single time. The J gene is TRBJ2-7, the V gene TRBV4-1, with D unresolved. The CDR3 contains 16 residues. CDR1 MGHRA and CDR2 YSYEKL come from the germline V gene. The V gene lost 4 bases and the J gene lost 2 bases, with 18 bases spanning the gap. CDR3 bases: TGCGCCAGCAGCCCGCTAGTTGCCTCCAACACCTACGAGCAGTACTTC. This gives the protein CASSPLVASNTYEQYF.

The V gene is TRBV19, the J gene TRBJ2-1; D possibly corresponds to TRBD2 (6 bases). CDR3 length equals 16 residues. The V and J ends lost 2 bases and 4 bases respectively, with 15 bases between them. Germline V CDR1 and CDR2: LNHDA, SQIVND (reference sequence). The CDR3, as DNA: TGTGCCAGTAGTATAAAAGGAGGGCGGAGTTACAATGAGCAGTTCTTC. This translates into CASSIKGGRSYNEQFF.

This chain joins TRBV5-1 and TRBJ2-2, with 10 bases matching TRBD1. The CDR3 length is 14 residues. Germline trimming cut 4 bases from V and 3 bases from J; bases unmatched to any gene: 0. Germline CDR1 reads SGHRS; CDR2 reads YFSETQ. The chain's CDR3 is CASSGTGDTGELFF. Here the CDR3 DNA reads TGCGCCAGCAGCGGGACAGGGGACACCGGGGAGCTGTTTTTT.

This chain joins TRBV4-2 and TRBJ2-3; TRBD1 might be the D (5 bases). Germline V CDR1 and CDR2: LGHNA, YNFKEQ. The CDR3 contains 16 residues. V dropped 1 base and J dropped 1 base, with 12 bases sitting between them. CDR3 residues: CASSQVGEDGTDTQYF. CDR3 in DNA: TGTGCCAGCAGCCAAGTAGGGGAAGATGGCACAGATACGCAGTATTTT.

Turning to this clone: One end of the junction is discordant with germline, which a read error may explain. The chain couples TRBV6-1 to TRBJ1-2; 7 nucleotides align to TRBD1. The CDR3 is 16 amino acids. The germline gives CDR1 MNHNS, CDR2 SASEGT. Here the CDR3 DNA reads TGTGCCAGCAGTGAAGCCACCGGGACAGCTAAATATGGCTACACCTTC. This sequence encodes CASSEATGTAKYGYTF.